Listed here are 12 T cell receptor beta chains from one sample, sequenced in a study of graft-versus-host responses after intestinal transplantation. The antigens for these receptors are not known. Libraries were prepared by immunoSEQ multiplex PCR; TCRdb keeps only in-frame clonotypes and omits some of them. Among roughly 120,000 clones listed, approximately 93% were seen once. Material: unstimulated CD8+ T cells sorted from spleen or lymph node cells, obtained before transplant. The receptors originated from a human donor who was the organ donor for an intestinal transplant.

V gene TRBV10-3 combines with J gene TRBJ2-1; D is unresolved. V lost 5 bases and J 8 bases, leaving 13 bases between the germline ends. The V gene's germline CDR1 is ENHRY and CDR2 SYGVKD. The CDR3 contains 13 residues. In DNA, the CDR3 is TGTGCCATCAGTCAACGGTGGGTTCATGAGCAGTTCTTC. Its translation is CAISQRWVHEQFF.

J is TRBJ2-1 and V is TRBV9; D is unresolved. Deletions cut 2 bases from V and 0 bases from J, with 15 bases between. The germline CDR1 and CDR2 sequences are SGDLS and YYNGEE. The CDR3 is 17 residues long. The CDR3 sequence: CASSVIGATVSYNEQFF. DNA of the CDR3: TGTGCCAGCAGCGTCATAGGAGCTACTGTCTCCTACAATGAGCAGTTCTTC.

The CDR3 sequence is CSVVRQSSYEQYF. CDR3 bases: TGCAGCGTTGTAAGGCAGAGCTCCTACGAGCAGTACTTC. The chain carries TRBV29-1 and TRBJ2-7; no firm D call. The germline CDR1 and CDR2 sequences are SQVTM and ANQGSEA. V lost 4 bases to trimming and J lost 0 bases, with 10 bases between them. The CDR3 sequence is 13 residues long.

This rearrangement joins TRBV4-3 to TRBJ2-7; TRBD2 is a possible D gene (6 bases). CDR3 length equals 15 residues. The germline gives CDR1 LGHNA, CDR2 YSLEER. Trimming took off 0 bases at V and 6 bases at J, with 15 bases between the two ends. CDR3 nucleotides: TGCGCCAGCAGCCAAGATCGGCGGGGAGGACTCGAGCAGTACTTC. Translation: CASSQDRRGGLEQYF.

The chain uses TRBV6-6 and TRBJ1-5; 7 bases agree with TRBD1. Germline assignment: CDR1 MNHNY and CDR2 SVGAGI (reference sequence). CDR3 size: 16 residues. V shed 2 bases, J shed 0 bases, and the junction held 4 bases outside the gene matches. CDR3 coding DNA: TGTGCCAGCAGTTACGGGACAGCTTATAGCAATCAGCCCCAGCATTTT. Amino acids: CASSYGTAYSNQPQHF.

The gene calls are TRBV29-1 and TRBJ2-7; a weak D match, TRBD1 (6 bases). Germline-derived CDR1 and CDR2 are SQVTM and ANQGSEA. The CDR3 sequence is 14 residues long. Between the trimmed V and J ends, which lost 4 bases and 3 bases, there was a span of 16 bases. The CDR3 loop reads CSVVLDSGGYEQYF. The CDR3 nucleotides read TGCAGCGTTGTCCTGGACAGTGGGGGCTACGAGCAGTACTTC.

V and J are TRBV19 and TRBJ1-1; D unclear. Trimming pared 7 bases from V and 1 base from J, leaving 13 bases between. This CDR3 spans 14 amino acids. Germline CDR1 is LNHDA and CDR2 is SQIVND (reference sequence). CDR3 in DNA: TGTGCCAGTAAGACCCTTCTGGAGAACACTGAAGCTTTCTTT. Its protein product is CASKTLLENTEAFF.

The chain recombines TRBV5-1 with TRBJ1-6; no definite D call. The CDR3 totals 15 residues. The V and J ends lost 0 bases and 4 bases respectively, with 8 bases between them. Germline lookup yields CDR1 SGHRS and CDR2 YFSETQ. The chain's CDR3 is CASSLVAAYNSPLHF. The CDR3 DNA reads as TGCGCCAGCAGCTTGGTGGCGGCGTATAATTCACCCCTCCACTTT.

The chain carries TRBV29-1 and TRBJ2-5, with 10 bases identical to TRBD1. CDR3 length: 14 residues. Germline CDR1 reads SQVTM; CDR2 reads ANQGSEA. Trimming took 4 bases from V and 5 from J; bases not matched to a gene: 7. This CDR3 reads CSVAGTGVGETQYF. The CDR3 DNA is TGCAGCGTTGCCGGGACAGGGGTAGGGGAGACCCAGTACTTC.

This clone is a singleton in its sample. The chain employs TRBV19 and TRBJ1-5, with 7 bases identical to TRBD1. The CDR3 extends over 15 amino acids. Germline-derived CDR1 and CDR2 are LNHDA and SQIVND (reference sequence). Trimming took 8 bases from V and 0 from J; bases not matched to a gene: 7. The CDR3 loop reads CASRDRVFSNQPQHF. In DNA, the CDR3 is TGTGCCAGTCGGGACAGAGTTTTTAGCAATCAGCCCCAGCATTTT.

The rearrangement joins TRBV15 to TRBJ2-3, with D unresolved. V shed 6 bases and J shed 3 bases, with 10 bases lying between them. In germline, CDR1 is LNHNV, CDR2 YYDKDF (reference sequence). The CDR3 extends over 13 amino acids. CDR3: CATSSRRTDTQYF. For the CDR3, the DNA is TGTGCCACCAGTAGCCGGCGGACAGATACGCAGTATTTT.

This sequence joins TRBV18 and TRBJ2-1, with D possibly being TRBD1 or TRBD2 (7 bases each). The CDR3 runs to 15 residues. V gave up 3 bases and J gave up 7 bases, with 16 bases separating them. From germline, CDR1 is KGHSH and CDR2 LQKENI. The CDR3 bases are TGTGCCAGCTCACCCTCCTTGCAGGGGGGGAATGAGCAGTTCTTC. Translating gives CASSPSLQGGNEQFF. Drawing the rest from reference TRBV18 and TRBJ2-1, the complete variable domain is NAGVMQNPRHLVRRRGQEARLRCSPMKGHSHVYWYRQLPEEGLKFMVYLQKENIIDESGMPKERFSAEFPKEGPSILRIQQVVRGDSAAYFCASSPSLQGGNEQFFGPGTRLTVL.